What follows are 20 T cell receptor beta chains derived from one specimen sequenced in a study of blood T cell repertoires in COVID-19. TCRdb keeps only in-frame clones here, not all; method: immunoSEQ multiplex PCR. The sample shows approximately 300,000 clones, 89% of them seen only once. Source material: PBMCs or T cells enriched from blood (not recorded which). The receptors were gathered from a man aged 55 to 70 who had recovered from COVID-19.

This clone was picked up one time. The V gene is TRBV2, the J gene TRBJ1-5; 7 bases are shared with TRBD1. The CDR3 is 14 amino acids. From germline, CDR1 is SNHLY and CDR2 FYNNEI. The junction had 13 bases not matched to a gene; V was cut back by 7 bases and J by 10 bases. CDR3 loop: CASTEGALGYPQHF. The DNA of the CDR3 is TGTGCCAGCACGGAGGGGGCGCTGGGATATCCCCAGCATTTT.

The J gene is TRBJ1-2, the V gene TRBV5-1; possibly TRBD1 for D (5 bases). This CDR3 has 15 amino acids. Trimming stripped 0 bases from V and 5 bases from J, with 14 bases between. In germline, CDR1 is SGHRS, CDR2 YFSETQ. DNA for the CDR3: TGCGCCAGCAGCTTGGGGGGCAGGGTCGAATATGGCTACACCTTC. It yields the protein CASSLGGRVEYGYTF.

The chain joins TRBV30 to TRBJ2-5, with TRBD2 matching over 7 bases. The CDR3 sequence is 16 residues long. Per the germline V gene, CDR1 is GTSNPN and CDR2 is SVGIG (reference sequence). The ends lost 0 bases at V and 2 bases at J; junction bases unmatched: 9. The CDR3 spells CAWSVLGGRRQETQYF. The CDR3 DNA reads TGTGCCTGGAGTGTATTGGGGGGGAGAAGGCAAGAGACCCAGTACTTC.

The chain employs TRBV11-3 and TRBJ2-5; D call uncertain. This CDR3 has 12 amino acids. Germline CDR1 is SGHNT and CDR2 is YENEEA. V was pared by 5 bases and J by 4 bases, with 8 bases between. CDR3 in DNA: TGTGCCAGCAGCCTACCCGGAGAGACCCAGTACTTC. Its protein is CASSLPGETQYF.

This chain joins TRBV18 and TRBJ2-5, with unresolved D. The CDR3 is 12 residues long. Trimming stripped 3 bases from V and 3 bases from J, with 5 bases between. Germline CDR1 reads KGHSH; CDR2 reads LQKENI. CDR3 in DNA: TGTGCCAGCTCACCCCCCGAAGAGACCCAGTACTTC. As protein: CASSPPEETQYF.

The chain links TRBV19 to TRBJ2-1; a weak D match, TRBD2 (5 bases). This CDR3 is built from 15 residues. V was pared by 6 bases and J by 0 bases, with 12 bases between. Germline V gene sequence: CDR1 LNHDA, CDR2 SQIVND (reference sequence). The CDR3 bases are TGTGCCAGTAGGCGACTACCCGCCTCCTACAATGAGCAGTTCTTC. It specifies CASRRLPASYNEQFF.

The gene calls are TRBV27 and TRBJ2-7, with a tentative D call TRBD2 (5 bases). The CDR3 is 15 amino acids. V was clipped by 6 bases and J by 0 bases, with 15 bases between them. Germline CDR1 reads MNHEY; CDR2 reads SMNVEV (reference sequence). This chain's CDR3 is CASSRRGLVSYEQYF. In DNA, the CDR3 is TGTGCCAGCAGCCGACGAGGGCTAGTCTCCTACGAGCAGTACTTC.

The chain is built from TRBV7-3 and TRBJ1-1, with 9 bases identical to TRBD1. The V segment lost 5 bases and the J segment 7 bases; nucleotides outside the gene matches: 5. The CDR3 is 13 amino acids. Looked up from germline, CDR1 is SGHTA and CDR2 is FQGTGA. CDR3 in amino acids: CASSTRQGGEAFF. The DNA for the CDR3 is TGTGCCAGCAGCACTCGACAGGGGGGTGAAGCTTTCTTT. Complete variable domain (other parts from reference TRBV7-3 and TRBJ1-1): GAGVSQTPSNKVTEKGKYVELRCDPISGHTALYWYRQSLGQGPEFLIYFQGTGAADDSGLPNDRFFAVRPEGSVSTLKIQRTERGDSAVYLCASSTRQGGEAFFGQGTRLTVV.

The gene calls are TRBV5-5 and TRBJ2-3, with TRBD1 matching 7 bases. Germline CDR1 SGHKS, CDR2 YYEKEE (reference sequence). J lost 2 bases, V lost 2 bases, and 2 bases had no gene match. This CDR3 contains 14 residues. The CDR3 spells CASSLGGPTDTQYF. The CDR3 DNA sequence: TGTGCCAGCAGCTTAGGGGGCCCCACAGATACGCAGTATTTT. Variable domain in full (rest from reference TRBV5-5 and TRBJ2-3): DAGVTQSPTHLIKTRGQQVTLRCSPISGHKSVSWYQQVLGQGPQFIFQYYEKEERGRGNFPDRFSARQFPNYSSELNVNALLLGDSALYLCASSLGGPTDTQYFGPGTRLTVL.

This chain connects TRBV18 to TRBJ1-1; TRBD1 aligns across 7 bases. CDR1 is KGHSH and CDR2 is LQKENI in the germline V gene. V dropped 1 base and J dropped 9; count of bases not matched to a gene: 11. CDR3 length equals 15 residues. The CDR3: CASSPQDRATGQAFF. The CDR3, as DNA: TGTGCCAGCTCACCACAAGACAGGGCTACTGGTCAAGCTTTCTTT. The entire variable domain, with the rest obtained from reference TRBV18 and TRBJ1-1, is as follows: NAGVMQNPRHLVRRRGQEARLRCSPMKGHSHVYWYRQLPEEGLKFMVYLQKENIIDESGMPKERFSAEFPKEGPSILRIQQVVRGDSAAYFCASSPQDRATGQAFFGQGTRLTVV.

The chain uses TRBV5-1 and TRBJ2-5; D unclear. V was pared by 2 bases and J by 7 bases, with 9 bases between. CDR1 and CDR2 (germline): SGHRS, YFSETQ. This CDR3 is 12 amino acids long. The CDR3 nucleotides are TGCGCCAGCAGCTTCGAACAATGGACCCAGTACTTC. Translated: CASSFEQWTQYF.

The DNA for the CDR3 is TGTGCCAGCAGCACGAATCCGGGACACAATTTCAATGAGCAGTTCTTC. Protein: CASSTNPGHNFNEQFF. The chain is built from TRBV5-6 and TRBJ2-1; TRBD1 is a possible D gene (6 bases). Germline V gene sequence: CDR1 SGHDT, CDR2 YYEEEE. The CDR3 extends over 16 amino acids. Trimming removed 4 bases from V and 6 bases from J, with 20 bases in between.

The rearrangement uses TRBV24-1 and TRBJ2-3; no clear D gene. Germline CDR1 KGHDR, CDR2 SFDVKD. Trimming shortened V by 6 bases and J by 0 bases, and 9 bases separated the two germline ends. The length of the CDR3 is 14 residues. CDR3 protein: CATSTGTSTDTQYF. CDR3 nucleotide sequence: TGTGCCACCAGTACCGGTACTAGCACAGATACGCAGTATTTT.

The chain joins TRBV15 to TRBJ2-2; 8 bases are shared with TRBD1. Trimming cost V 3 bases and J 5 bases; bases outside gene matches: 5. The CDR3 sequence is 15 residues long. CDR1 and CDR2 (germline): LNHNV, YYDKDF (reference sequence). This CDR3 reads CATSSGQGRTGELFF. DNA for the CDR3: TGTGCCACCAGCAGTGGACAGGGTAGAACCGGGGAGCTGTTTTTT.

For the CDR3, the DNA is TGTGCCAGCTCAGGCCTGGGCCCCGGCCCAGATACGCAGTATTTT. Its protein is CASSGLGPGPDTQYF. The chain links TRBV18 to TRBJ2-3; D remains unclear. The CDR3 consists of 15 residues. CDR1 KGHSH and CDR2 LQKENI come from the germline V gene. Deletions cut 5 bases from V and 4 bases from J, with 16 bases between. Full variable domain (missing parts from reference TRBV18 and TRBJ2-3): NAGVMQNPRHLVRRRGQEARLRCSPMKGHSHVYWYRQLPEEGLKFMVYLQKENIIDESGMPKERFSAEFPKEGPSILRIQQVVRGDSAAYFCASSGLGPGPDTQYFGPGTRLTVL.

This chain uses TRBV6-5 with TRBJ2-3; D is possibly TRBD1 (6 bases). From germline, CDR1 is MNHEY and CDR2 SVGAGI. The CDR3 is 14 amino acids. V was clipped by 10 bases and J by 0 bases, with 14 bases between them. CDR3 amino acids: CAIVQGPSTDTQYF. DNA of the CDR3: TGTGCCATCGTTCAGGGGCCAAGCACAGATACGCAGTATTTT.

The chain uses TRBV5-6 and TRBJ1-3; TRBD1 agrees at 8 bases. CDR3 length: 17 amino acids. V shed 5 bases and J 4 bases; nucleotides not matched to a gene: 14. The germline V gene encodes CDR1 SGHDT and CDR2 YYEEEE. Here the CDR3 reads CASSFLGQGWMGNTIYF. The CDR3 DNA reads as TGTGCCAGCAGTTTTTTAGGACAGGGTTGGATGGGAAACACCATATATTTT.

This clone has more than one count but fewer than ten. The chain is built from TRBV28 and TRBJ1-1, with D possibly being TRBD1 (5 bases). Germline loops: CDR1 MDHEN, CDR2 SYDVKM. CDR3 length equals 15 residues. Deletions cut 3 bases from V and 0 bases from J, with 11 bases between. CDR3 nucleotides: TGTGCCAGCAGTTTGCCGGGGGAAATGAACACTGAAGCTTTCTTT. Translated, it gives CASSLPGEMNTEAFF. Complete variable domain (other parts from reference TRBV28 and TRBJ1-1): DVKVTQSSRYLVKRTGEKVFLECVQDMDHENMFWYRQDPGLGLRLIYFSYDVKMKEKGDIPEGYSVSREKKERFSLILESASTNQTSMYLCASSLPGEMNTEAFFGQGTRLTVV.

V usage is TRBV28 and J usage is TRBJ2-5; D is unclear. Germline V CDR1 and CDR2: MDHEN, SYDVKM. This CDR3 region has 14 residues. V was pared by 3 bases and J by 2 bases, with 10 bases between. CDR3 nucleotides: TGTGCCAGCAGTTTTAACACAGTTCAAGAGACCCAGTACTTC. Protein: CASSFNTVQETQYF.

In this sample, this clone turned up a few times. The chain carries TRBV5-4 and TRBJ1-1, with 9 positions matching TRBD1. The CDR3 consists of 16 residues. J gave up 4 bases and V 4 bases, and 11 bases lay outside the gene matches. Looked up from germline, CDR1 is SGHNT and CDR2 is YYREEE (reference sequence). In nucleotides, the CDR3 is TGTGCCAGCAGCCCATCACAGGGGGCGACGGGCACTGAAGCTTTCTTT. This encodes CASSPSQGATGTEAFF.